This is a list of T cell receptor beta chains from one sample in a study of blood T cell repertoires in COVID-19. The repertoire was sequenced with immunoSEQ multiplex PCR; TCRdb's copy has only in-frame clones and lacks some. The sample consists of about 91,000 clones, 70% to 85% of them appearing once. Sequencing was done on a sample of peripheral blood. The receptors derive from an older man with acute or convalescent COVID-19. Both conserved end residues are part of each CDR3. D genes are given only for firm matches. A row's size may be missing; if present it is once, few, many or a size class.

d_gene,j_gene,abundance,v_gene,CDR3aa,CDR3nt
NA,TRBJ2-7,NA,TRBV7-2,CASSKGGSSYEQYF,TGTGCCAGCAGCAAGGGGGGGTCTTCCTACGAGCAGTACTTC
TRBD1,TRBJ1-3,NA,TRBV9,CASISYRGLTGNTIYF,TGTGCCAGCATCTCTTACAGGGGGCTGACTGGAAACACCATATATTTT
NA,TRBJ2-3,NA,TRBV11-3,CASSLTGWLAASTDTQYF,TGTGCCAGCAGCTTAACAGGGTGGCTAGCGGCTAGCACAGATACGCAGTATTTT
NA,TRBJ2-4,many,TRBV6-1,CASSESGIQYF,TGTGCCAGCAGTGAATCAGGGATTCAGTACTTC
NA,TRBJ2-6,NA,TRBV19,CASSSQGSGANVLTF,TGTGCCAGTAGTTCACAGGGTTCTGGGGCCAACGTCCTGACTTTC
TRBD2,TRBJ2-1,NA,TRBV5-1,CASSLGVAGYNEQFF,TGCGCCAGCAGCCTGGGTGTAGCGGGGTACAATGAGCAGTTCTTC
NA,TRBJ1-1,few,TRBV7-9,CASSTVGTEAFF,TGTGCCAGCAGCACCGTCGGCACTGAAGCTTTCTTT
NA,TRBJ1-6,NA,TRBV30,CAWSGPWGGYSPLHF,TGTGCCTGGAGCGGTCCGTGGGGGGGTTATTCACCCCTCCACTTT
TRBD1,TRBJ1-2,few,TRBV28,CASSSRQGRTF,TGTGCCAGCAGTTCTCGACAGGGAAGGACCTTC
TRBD2,TRBJ2-5,NA,TRBV24-1,CATSGGGSQETQYF,TGTGCCACCAGTGGGGGGGGGAGCCAAGAGACCCAGTACTTC
TRBD2,TRBJ2-1,NA,TRBV4-1,CASSQAGGAAYNEQFF,TGCGCCAGCAGCCAAGCGGGGGGGGCAGCCTACAATGAGCAGTTCTTC
NA,TRBJ1-1,NA,TRBV11-3,CASSFGLDTEAFF,TGTGCCAGCAGCTTCGGTTTGGACACTGAAGCTTTCTTT
NA,TRBJ2-1,NA,TRBV3-1/TRBV3-2,CASSHAQGNEQFF,TGTGCCAGCAGCCATGCACAGGGCAATGAGCAGTTCTTC
NA,TRBJ2-2,few,TRBV7-3,CASSLAGNTGELFF,TGTGCCAGCAGCTTGGCGGGGAACACCGGGGAGCTGTTTTTT
NA,TRBJ1-2,NA,TRBV20-1,CSASPGYGYTF,TGCAGTGCCTCGCCAGGCTATGGCTACACCTTC
NA,TRBJ2-7,NA,TRBV6-5,CASSYLTGVYEQYF,TGTGCCAGCAGTTACCTCACCGGAGTCTACGAGCAGTACTTC
TRBD1,TRBJ1-2,NA,TRBV2,CASSITGDLYGYTF,TGTGCCAGCAGTATTACAGGGGACCTCTATGGCTACACCTTC
TRBD1,TRBJ1-1,NA,TRBV3-1/TRBV3-2,CASSLGTGIAFF,TGTGCCAGCAGCCTCGGGACAGGGATAGCTTTCTTT
TRBD2,TRBJ2-2,NA,TRBV28,CASSLLAGGPGTGELFF,TGTGCCAGCAGTTTACTAGCGGGGGGGCCTGGGACCGGGGAGCTGTTTTTT
NA,TRBJ2-2,few,TRBV5-1,CASSPLQGRSAGELFF,TGCGCCAGCAGCCCCTTACAGGGAAGGTCAGCCGGGGAGCTGTTTTTT
NA,TRBJ1-1,NA,TRBV10-3,CASGGGFSAFF,TGTGCCTCGGGAGGGGGTTTTTCAGCTTTCTTT
NA,TRBJ1-5,NA,TRBV5-8,CASSQEAKNQPQHF,TGTGCCAGCAGCCAAGAAGCGAAAAATCAGCCCCAGCATTTT
NA,TRBJ1-2,few,TRBV6-1,CASSELRDTPYGYTF,TGTGCCAGCAGTGAACTCCGGGACACCCCCTATGGCTACACCTTC
TRBD1,TRBJ2-7,NA,TRBV2,CASRAGTGGYEQYF,TGTGCCAGCAGAGCCGGGACAGGGGGCTACGAGCAGTACTTC
TRBD1,TRBJ1-2,NA,TRBV10-2,CASSPWQGQMYTF,TGCGCCAGCAGTCCTTGGCAGGGACAGATGTACACCTTC
TRBD1,TRBJ2-3,NA,TRBV24-1,CATSSPGQGSNTQYF,TGTGCCACCAGTTCCCCGGGACAGGGGTCAAATACGCAGTATTTT
TRBD1,TRBJ1-1,few,TRBV28,CASSGQGLNTEAFF,TGTGCCAGCAGTGGACAGGGACTGAACACTGAAGCTTTCTTT
NA,TRBJ2-7,NA,TRBV11-2,CASSQGGGTGSSDEQYF,TGTGCCAGCAGCCAGGGCGGGGGGACAGGGAGTAGCGACGAGCAGTACTTC
NA,TRBJ2-3,few,TRBV24-1,CATSDLHGQGDADTQYF,TGTGCCACCAGTGATTTGCACGGTCAGGGTGACGCAGATACGCAGTATTTT
TRBD1,TRBJ1-1,NA,TRBV28,CASSFRGRDTEAFF,TGTGCCAGCAGTTTCAGGGGGCGCGACACTGAAGCTTTCTTT
NA,TRBJ2-5,NA,TRBV4-1,CASSLTPGHRKETQYF,TGCGCCAGCAGTCTAACCCCGGGACACAGGAAAGAGACCCAGTACTTC
NA,TRBJ1-5,few,TRBV5-5,CASSLTTGNYQPQHF,TGTGCCAGCAGCTTGACCACAGGGAACTATCAGCCCCAGCATTTT
TRBD2,TRBJ2-3,once,TRBV5-1,CASSLVKTSGDTQYF,TGCGCCAGCAGCTTGGTCAAGACTAGCGGCGATACGCAGTATTTT
TRBD1,TRBJ1-1,NA,TRBV13,CASSLIPGTGGVNTEAFF,TGTGCCAGCAGCTTAATTCCTGGCACAGGGGGAGTGAACACTGAAGCTTTCTTT
TRBD1,TRBJ2-3,NA,TRBV6-6,CASSPGTAVDTQYF,TGTGCCAGCAGTCCTGGGACAGCGGTAGATACGCAGTATTTT
NA,TRBJ1-5,NA,TRBV4-1,CASSQDPSQGRNQPQHF,TGCGCCAGCAGCCAAGATCCCTCGCAGGGGCGAAATCAGCCCCAGCATTTT
NA,TRBJ1-2,NA,TRBV20-1,CSASKSNYGYTF,TGCAGTGCTAGTAAGAGTAACTATGGCTACACCTTC
NA,TRBJ1-5,many,TRBV6-6,CASSTQHNSNQPQHF,TGTGCCAGCAGTACCCAACACAATAGCAATCAGCCCCAGCATTTT
TRBD1,TRBJ2-5,NA,TRBV28,CASSPGQAMKETQYF,TGTGCCAGCAGCCCGGGACAGGCTATGAAAGAGACCCAGTACTTC
TRBD1,TRBJ2-2,NA,TRBV28,CASSQIPYRGQAGELFF,TGTGCCAGCAGCCAAATCCCCTACAGGGGGCAAGCCGGGGAGCTGTTTTTT
NA,TRBJ2-2,NA,TRBV5-6,CASSTRVWNTGELFF,TGTGCCAGCAGTACGAGGGTTTGGAACACCGGGGAGCTGTTTTTT
TRBD1,TRBJ2-5,NA,TRBV7-3,CASSPRGTGDETQYF,TGTGCCAGCAGCCCTCGCGGGACAGGCGATGAGACCCAGTACTTC
TRBD1,TRBJ1-6,NA,TRBV27,CASRPDRAGSPLHF,TGTGCCAGCAGACCCGACAGGGCGGGTTCACCCCTCCACTTT
NA,TRBJ2-1,NA,TRBV12-3/TRBV12-4,CASSLDYYNEQFF,TGTGCCAGCAGTTTGGACTACTACAATGAGCAGTTCTTC
TRBD2,TRBJ2-3,NA,TRBV9,CASSVGGSGGTDTQYF,TGTGCCAGCAGCGTAGGGGGTAGCGGGGGAACAGATACGCAGTATTTT
NA,TRBJ2-3,NA,TRBV4-1,CASSQDRGTTDTQYF,TGCGCCAGCAGCCAAGATCGGGGTACCACAGATACGCAGTATTTT
TRBD1,TRBJ1-5,NA,TRBV6-5,CASNRQGSQPQHF,TGTGCCAGCAATAGACAGGGGAGTCAGCCCCAGCATTTT
NA,TRBJ1-2,few,TRBV10-2,CASSESTGSYGYTF,TGCGCCAGCAGTGAGTCGACGGGTTCCTATGGCTACACCTTC
NA,TRBJ2-7,NA,TRBV11-2,CASSSGGVDGTLHYEQYF,TGTGCCAGCAGCTCCGGAGGAGTGGACGGGACACTGCACTACGAGCAGTACTTC
TRBD2,TRBJ2-2,NA,TRBV3-1/TRBV3-2,CASSLGTSGGTGELFF,TGTGCCAGCAGCCTCGGGACTAGCGGTGGGACCGGGGAGCTGTTTTTT
NA,TRBJ2-1,NA,TRBV19,CASSISRDNEQFF,TGTGCCAGTAGTATCAGCAGGGATAATGAGCAGTTCTTC
NA,TRBJ2-6,NA,TRBV27,CASSISGANVLTF,TGTGCCAGCAGCATCTCTGGGGCCAACGTCCTGACTTTC
NA,TRBJ2-7,NA,TRBV11-2,CASTNRDTSYEQYF,TGTGCCAGCACCAATCGGGACACATCCTACGAGCAGTACTTC
NA,TRBJ1-1,NA,TRBV19,CASSGGQGGTEAFF,TGTGCCAGTAGCGGGGGGCAAGGTGGCACTGAAGCTTTCTTT
NA,TRBJ1-2,NA,TRBV12-3/TRBV12-4,CASSPGLGYTF,TGTGCCAGCAGTCCAGGTCTCGGCTACACCTTC
NA,TRBJ2-3,NA,TRBV9,CASSVAPQGGDTQYF,TGTGCCAGCAGCGTAGCTCCCCAGGGTGGAGATACGCAGTATTTT
NA,TRBJ1-2,few,TRBV6-6,CASNSRSAEYGYTF,TGTGCCAGCAACAGCCGGTCAGCTGAATATGGCTACACCTTC
TRBD1,TRBJ1-4,few,TRBV2,CASRLTQGANEKLFF,TGTGCCAGCAGGCTCACTCAGGGGGCTAATGAAAAACTGTTTTTT
NA,TRBJ1-2,once,TRBV6-1,CASSETGGLLSGGYTF,TGTGCCAGCAGTGAAACAGGAGGGTTATTATCGGGAGGCTACACCTTC